This T cell receptor (beta chain) was sequenced in a study of spatial heterogeneity in lung cancer. Study overall: Alpha-chain detections were consistently fewer than beta-chain detections among the sequences.

General study results and limits: Whereas they appeared in blood less at follow-up, ubiquitous expanded tumor TCRs appeared there more at resection.

Documented time point: sample taken at primary tumor resection. Unsorted whole RNA from tumor, nontumor lung or frozen PBMC underwent sequencing. Donors were some 72 untreated early-stage non-small cell lung cancer patients. The CDR3 has 15 residues. V dropped 4 bases and J dropped 2 bases, with 12 bases sitting between them. CDR1 SGHTA and CDR2 FQGNSA come from the germline V gene. Every individual TCR cDNA molecule carried its own unique molecular identifier, which allowed correction of PCR and sequencing errors. MiXCR was run by TCRdb on the 5' RACE reads, yielding one entry per CDR3 protein. Among about 26,000 distinct CDR3 sequences listed, 9.5% to 15% were seen once. The sample holds many counts of this clonotype. Its antigen is not identified.

This chain connects TRBV7-2 to TRBJ1-5; maybe TRBD1 (5 bases). This clonotype was sampled from a female donor with early-stage non-small cell lung cancer. The sample consisted of PBMCs, taken at surgery. In DNA, the CDR3 is TGTGCCAGCAGCTACGGGACCGCAGGCAATCAGCCCCAGCATTTT. It encodes CASSYGTAGNQPQHF.